This T cell receptor beta chain is from a study of pediatric ulcerative colitis. Overall study results and limits: Clonal expansions reduced rectal repertoire diversity in acute severe colitis. Compared with controls, ulcerative colitis showed greater blood-rectum clone sharing. Two rectal CDR3 clonotypes occurred in all ulcerative colitis patients.

Comments on this clone: Its antigen is not identified.

Before the diagnostic colonoscopy, ulcerative colitis patients were free of immunosuppressive medication. Trimming cost V 6 bases and J 3 bases, with 12 bases left between them. The CDR3 runs to 13 residues. The germline V gene has CDR1 SGHNT and CDR2 YENEEA. The protocol was immunoSEQ multiplex PCR, while the TCRdb copy is restricted to in-frame clones and leaves out a portion. The table has 64,000 or so clones, around 80% seen once. The clonotype comes from a boy aged 5-17 years with moderate ulcerative colitis. Material for sequencing was blood. The chain employs TRBV11-3 and TRBJ2-7, with a tentative D call TRBD1 (5 bases). The CDR3 DNA sequence: TGTGCCAGCAGTACAGGATTGGACTACGAGCAGTACTTC. Protein: CASSTGLDYEQYF.